Sequencing of this T cell receptor beta chain was carried out in a study of T cell repertoires in cytomegalovirus infection. Whole-study context: CMV infection plus the matching HLA type was flagged by public TCR beta signatures.

TCRdb redid the calling of the reads with MiXCR, one entry per CDR3 protein. This table has 550,000 to 700,000 distinct CDR3 sequences, approximately 40% appearing once. This clonotype was counted only a few times. Its specificity is unknown. Overall study findings and caveats: The ex vivo response was dominated by HLA-C-restricted CMV-specific TCR beta clonotypes.

Trimming left V 0 bases short and J 0 bases short, with 13 bases between. In germline, CDR1 is MGHRA, CDR2 YSYEKL. CDR3 length: 17 residues. The clonotype originates from a human donor in good health (CMV status not recorded). Some clones in this sample may be carry-over from other donors' samples. The chain has TRBV4-1 and TRBJ2-3, with unresolved D. The specimen was cultured PBMCs, collected from culture after CMV antigen stimulation. CDR3 in amino acids: CASSQESGWSSTDTQYF. DNA for the CDR3: TGCGCCAGCAGCCAAGAATCCGGATGGAGCAGCACAGATACGCAGTATTTT.